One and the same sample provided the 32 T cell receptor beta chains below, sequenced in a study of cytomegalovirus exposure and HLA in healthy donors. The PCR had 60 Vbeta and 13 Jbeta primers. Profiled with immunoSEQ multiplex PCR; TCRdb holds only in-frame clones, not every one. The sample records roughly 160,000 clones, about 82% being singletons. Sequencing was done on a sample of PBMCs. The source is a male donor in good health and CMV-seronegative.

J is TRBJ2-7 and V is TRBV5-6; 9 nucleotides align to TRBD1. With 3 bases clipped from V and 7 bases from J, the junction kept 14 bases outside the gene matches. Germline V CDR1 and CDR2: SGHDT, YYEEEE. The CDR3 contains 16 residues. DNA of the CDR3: TGTGCCAGCAGCTCGCGTCCGGGACAGGGTTGGAGTGAGCAGTACTTC. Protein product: CASSSRPGQGWSEQYF.

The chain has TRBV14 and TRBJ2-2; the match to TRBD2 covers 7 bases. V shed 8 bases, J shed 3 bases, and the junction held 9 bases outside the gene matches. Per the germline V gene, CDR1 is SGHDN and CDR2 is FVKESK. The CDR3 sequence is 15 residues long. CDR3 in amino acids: CASSPGGVYTGELFF. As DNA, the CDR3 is TGTGCCAGCTCTCCGGGGGGAGTATACACCGGGGAGCTGTTTTTT.

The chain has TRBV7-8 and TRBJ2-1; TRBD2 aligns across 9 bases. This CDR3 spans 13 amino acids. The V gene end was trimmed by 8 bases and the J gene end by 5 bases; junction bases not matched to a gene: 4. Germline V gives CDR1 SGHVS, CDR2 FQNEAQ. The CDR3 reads CASATSGHNEQFF. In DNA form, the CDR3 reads TGTGCCAGCGCGACTAGCGGACACAATGAGCAGTTCTTC.

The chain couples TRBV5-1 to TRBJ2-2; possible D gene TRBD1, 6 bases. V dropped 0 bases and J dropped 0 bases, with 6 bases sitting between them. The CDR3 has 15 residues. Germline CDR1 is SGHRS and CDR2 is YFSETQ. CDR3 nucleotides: TGCGCCAGCAGCTTGGACAGGGCGAACACCGGGGAGCTGTTTTTT. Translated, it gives CASSLDRANTGELFF.

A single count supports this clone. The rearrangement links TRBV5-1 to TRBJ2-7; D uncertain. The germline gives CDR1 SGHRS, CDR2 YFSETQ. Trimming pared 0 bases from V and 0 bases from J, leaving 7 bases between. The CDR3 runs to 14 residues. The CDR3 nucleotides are TGCGCCAGCAGCTTGGACTGGAGCTCCTACGAGCAGTACTTC. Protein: CASSLDWSSYEQYF.

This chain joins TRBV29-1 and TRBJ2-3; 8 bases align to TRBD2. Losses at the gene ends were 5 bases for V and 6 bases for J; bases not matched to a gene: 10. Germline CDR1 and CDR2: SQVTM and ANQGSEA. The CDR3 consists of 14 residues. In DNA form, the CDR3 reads TGCAGCGTTCAAGTAGCGGGACCACGGGATACGCAGTATTTT. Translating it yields CSVQVAGPRDTQYF.

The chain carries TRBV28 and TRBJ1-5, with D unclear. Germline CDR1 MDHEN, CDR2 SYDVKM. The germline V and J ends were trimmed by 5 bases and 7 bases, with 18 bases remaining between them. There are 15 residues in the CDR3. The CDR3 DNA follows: TGTGCCAGCAGTCCCCTCTCGACATTAAGACAGCCCCAGCATTTT. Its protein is CASSPLSTLRQPQHF.

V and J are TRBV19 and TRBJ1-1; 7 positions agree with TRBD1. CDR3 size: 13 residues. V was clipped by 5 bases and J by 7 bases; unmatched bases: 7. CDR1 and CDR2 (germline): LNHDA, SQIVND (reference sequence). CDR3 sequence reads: CASSPTGSGEAFF. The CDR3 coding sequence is TGTGCCAGTAGTCCGACAGGGTCCGGTGAAGCTTTCTTT. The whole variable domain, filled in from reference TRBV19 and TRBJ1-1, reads DGGITQSPKYLFRKEGQNVTLSCEQNLNHDAMYWYRQDPGQGLRLIYYSQIVNDFQKGDIAEGYSVSREKKESFPLTVTSAQKNPTAFYLCASSPTGSGEAFFGQGTRLTVV.

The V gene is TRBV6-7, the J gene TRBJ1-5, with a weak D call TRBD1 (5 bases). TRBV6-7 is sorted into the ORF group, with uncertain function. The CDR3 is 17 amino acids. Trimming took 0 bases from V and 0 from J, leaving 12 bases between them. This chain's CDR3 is CASSYSRGRASNQPQHF. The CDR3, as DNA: TGTGCCAGCAGTTACTCGCGGGGCAGGGCTAGCAATCAGCCCCAGCATTTT.

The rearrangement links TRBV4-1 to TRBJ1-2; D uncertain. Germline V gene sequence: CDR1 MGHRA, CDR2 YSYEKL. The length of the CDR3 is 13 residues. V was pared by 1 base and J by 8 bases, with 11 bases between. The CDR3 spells CASSQALGRGYTF. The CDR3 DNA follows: TGCGCCAGCAGCCAAGCCCTGGGCAGAGGCTACACCTTC.

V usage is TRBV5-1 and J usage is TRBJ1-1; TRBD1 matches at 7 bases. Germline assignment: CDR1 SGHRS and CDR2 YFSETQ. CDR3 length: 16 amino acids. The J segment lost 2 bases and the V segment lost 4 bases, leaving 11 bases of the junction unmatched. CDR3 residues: CASSQSQGWDNTEAFF. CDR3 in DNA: TGCGCCAGCAGCCAGTCACAGGGGTGGGATAACACTGAAGCTTTCTTT.

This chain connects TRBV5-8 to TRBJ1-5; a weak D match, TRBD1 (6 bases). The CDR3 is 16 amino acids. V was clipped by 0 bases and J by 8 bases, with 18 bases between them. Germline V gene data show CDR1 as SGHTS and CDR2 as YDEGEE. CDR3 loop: CASSLDGGFNVKPQHF. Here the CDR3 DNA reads TGTGCCAGCAGCTTGGATGGGGGCTTTAATGTCAAGCCCCAGCATTTT.

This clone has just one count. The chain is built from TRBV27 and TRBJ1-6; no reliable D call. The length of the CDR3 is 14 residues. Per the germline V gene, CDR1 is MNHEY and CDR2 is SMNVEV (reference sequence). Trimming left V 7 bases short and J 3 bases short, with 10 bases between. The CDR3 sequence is CASTSGNYNSPLHF. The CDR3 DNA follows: TGTGCCAGCACCTCGGGAAACTATAATTCACCCCTCCACTTT.

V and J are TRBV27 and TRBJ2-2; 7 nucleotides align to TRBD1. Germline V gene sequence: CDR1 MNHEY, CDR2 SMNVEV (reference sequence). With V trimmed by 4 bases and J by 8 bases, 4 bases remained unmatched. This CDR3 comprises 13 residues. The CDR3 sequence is CASSSMTGGELFF. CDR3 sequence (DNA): TGTGCCAGCAGTTCTATGACAGGGGGGGAGCTGTTTTTT.

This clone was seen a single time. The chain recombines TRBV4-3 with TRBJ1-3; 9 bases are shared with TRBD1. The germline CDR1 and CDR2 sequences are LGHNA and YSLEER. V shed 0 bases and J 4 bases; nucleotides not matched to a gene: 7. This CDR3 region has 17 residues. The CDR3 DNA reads TGCGCCAGCAGCCAAGATGGGGACAGGGAGGTGGGAAACACCATATATTTT. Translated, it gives CASSQDGDREVGNTIYF.

The CDR3 coding sequence is TGTGCCAGCAGCTCGGACAGGGGAGCCTCCTACGAGCAGTACTTC. Its translation: CASSSDRGASYEQYF. V is TRBV5-6 and J is TRBJ2-7; 9 bases agree with TRBD1. Germline V gene lookup returns CDR1 SGHDT and CDR2 YYEEEE. This CDR3 has 15 residues. The trim removed 3 bases at V and 0 bases at J, leaving 4 bases unmatched.

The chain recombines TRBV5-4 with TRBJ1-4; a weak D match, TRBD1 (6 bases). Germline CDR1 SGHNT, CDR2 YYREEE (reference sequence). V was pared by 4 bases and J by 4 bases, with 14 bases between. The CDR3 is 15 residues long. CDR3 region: CASSADRTGNEKLFF. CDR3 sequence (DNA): TGTGCCAGCAGCGCTGACAGGACGGGTAATGAAAAACTGTTTTTT.

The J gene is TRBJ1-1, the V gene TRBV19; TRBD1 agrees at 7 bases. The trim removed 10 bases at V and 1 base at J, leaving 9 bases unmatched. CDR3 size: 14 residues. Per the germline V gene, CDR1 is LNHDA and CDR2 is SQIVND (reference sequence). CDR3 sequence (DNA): TGTGCCACCAAGTTGGACAGGCAGAACACTGAAGCTTTCTTT. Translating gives CATKLDRQNTEAFF.

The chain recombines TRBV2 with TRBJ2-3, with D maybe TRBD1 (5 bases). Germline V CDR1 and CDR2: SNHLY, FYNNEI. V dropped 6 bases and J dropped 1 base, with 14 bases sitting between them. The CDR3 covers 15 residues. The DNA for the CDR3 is TGTGCCAGCAGGTCTTGGACACCAGGCACAGATACGCAGTATTTT. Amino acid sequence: CASRSWTPGTDTQYF.

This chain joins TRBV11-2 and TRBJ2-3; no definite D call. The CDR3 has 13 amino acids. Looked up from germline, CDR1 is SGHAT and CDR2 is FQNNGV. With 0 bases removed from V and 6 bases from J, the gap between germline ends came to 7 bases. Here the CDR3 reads CASSLDIPDTQYF. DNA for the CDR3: TGTGCCAGCAGCTTAGATATTCCGGATACGCAGTATTTT. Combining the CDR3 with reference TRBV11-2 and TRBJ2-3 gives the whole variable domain EAGVAQSPRYKIIEKRQSVAFWCNPISGHATLYWYQQILGQGPKLLIQFQNNGVVDDSQLPKDRFSAERLKGVDSTLKIQPAKLEDSAVYLCASSLDIPDTQYFGPGTRLTVL.

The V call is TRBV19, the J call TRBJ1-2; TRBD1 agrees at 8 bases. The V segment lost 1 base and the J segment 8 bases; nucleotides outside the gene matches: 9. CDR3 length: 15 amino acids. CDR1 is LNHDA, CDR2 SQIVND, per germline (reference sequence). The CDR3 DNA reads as TGTGCCAGTAGTATAGGCGGCAGGGGGCCTTCGGGCTACACCTTC. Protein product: CASSIGGRGPSGYTF.

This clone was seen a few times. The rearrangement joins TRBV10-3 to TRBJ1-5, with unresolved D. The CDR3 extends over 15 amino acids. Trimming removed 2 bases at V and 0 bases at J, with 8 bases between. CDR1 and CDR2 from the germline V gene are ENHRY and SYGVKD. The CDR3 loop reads CAISEGQDSNQPQHF. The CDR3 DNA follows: TGTGCCATCAGTGAGGGCCAGGATAGCAATCAGCCCCAGCATTTT.

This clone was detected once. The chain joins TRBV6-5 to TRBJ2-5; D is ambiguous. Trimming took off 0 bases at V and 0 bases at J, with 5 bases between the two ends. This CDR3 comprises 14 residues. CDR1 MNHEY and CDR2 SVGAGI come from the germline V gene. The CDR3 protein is CASSYSRNQETQYF. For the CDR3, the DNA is TGTGCCAGCAGTTACTCGAGAAACCAAGAGACCCAGTACTTC.

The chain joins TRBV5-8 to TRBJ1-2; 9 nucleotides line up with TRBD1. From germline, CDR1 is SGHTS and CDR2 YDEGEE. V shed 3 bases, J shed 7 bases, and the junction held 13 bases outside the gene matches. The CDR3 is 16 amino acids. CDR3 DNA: TGTGCCAGCAGCTCAAGCCCGGGACAGGGATTGAGTGGCTACACCTTC. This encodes CASSSSPGQGLSGYTF.

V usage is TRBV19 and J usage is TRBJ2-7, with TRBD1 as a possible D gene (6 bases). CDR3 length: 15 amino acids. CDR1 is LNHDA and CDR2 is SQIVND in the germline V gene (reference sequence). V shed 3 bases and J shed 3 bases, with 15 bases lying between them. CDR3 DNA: TGTGCCAGTAGTATGGGGGCAAGCAAAGTCTACGAGCAGTACTTC. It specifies CASSMGASKVYEQYF.

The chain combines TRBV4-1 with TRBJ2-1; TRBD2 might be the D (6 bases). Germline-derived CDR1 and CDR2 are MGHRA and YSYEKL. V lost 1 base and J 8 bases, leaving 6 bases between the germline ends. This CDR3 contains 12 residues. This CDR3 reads CASSQAGDEQFF. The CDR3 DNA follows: TGCGCCAGCAGCCAAGCGGGGGATGAGCAGTTCTTC.

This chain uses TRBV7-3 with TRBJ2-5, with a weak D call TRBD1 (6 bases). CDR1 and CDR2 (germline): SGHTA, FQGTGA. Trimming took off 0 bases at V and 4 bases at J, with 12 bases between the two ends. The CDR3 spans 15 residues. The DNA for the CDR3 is TGTGCCAGCAGCTTAACGGCAGGGGTGGGAGAGACCCAGTACTTC. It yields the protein CASSLTAGVGETQYF.

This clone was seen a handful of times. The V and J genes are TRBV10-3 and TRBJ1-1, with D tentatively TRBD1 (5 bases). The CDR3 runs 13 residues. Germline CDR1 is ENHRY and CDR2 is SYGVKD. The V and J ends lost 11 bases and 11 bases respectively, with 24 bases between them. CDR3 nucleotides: TGTGCCGCTAAGGGGATGGAGGGCTTTGGGGCTTTCTTT. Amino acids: CAAKGMEGFGAFF.

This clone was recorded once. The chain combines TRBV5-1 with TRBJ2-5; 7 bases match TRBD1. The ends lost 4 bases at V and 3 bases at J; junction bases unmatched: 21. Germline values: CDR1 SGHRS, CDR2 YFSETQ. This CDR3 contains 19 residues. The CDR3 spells CASSPNLTPRDRVEETQYF. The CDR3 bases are TGCGCCAGCAGCCCTAACCTCACACCCCGGGACAGAGTCGAAGAGACCCAGTACTTC.

CDR3 nucleotides: TGTGCCAGTAGTCGCCAGAGACAGGGATCCTACGAGCAGTACTTC. It translates to CASSRQRQGSYEQYF. The chain employs TRBV19 and TRBJ2-7; TRBD1 agrees at 7 bases. CDR3 length: 15 amino acids. In germline, CDR1 is LNHDA, CDR2 SQIVND (reference sequence). V lost 5 bases, J lost 1 base, and 8 bases stayed unmatched.

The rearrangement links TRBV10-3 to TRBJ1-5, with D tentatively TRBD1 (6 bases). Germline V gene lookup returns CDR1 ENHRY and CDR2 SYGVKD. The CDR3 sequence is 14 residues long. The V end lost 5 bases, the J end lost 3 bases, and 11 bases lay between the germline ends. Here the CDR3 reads CAISQTGPNQPQHF. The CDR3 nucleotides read TGTGCCATCAGTCAAACAGGGCCCAATCAGCCCCAGCATTTT.

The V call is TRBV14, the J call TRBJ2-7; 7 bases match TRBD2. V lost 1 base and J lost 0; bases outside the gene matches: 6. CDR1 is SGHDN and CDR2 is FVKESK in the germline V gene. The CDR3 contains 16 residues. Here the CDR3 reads CASSQGKRESSYEQYF. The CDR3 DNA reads TGTGCCAGCAGCCAAGGTAAGCGGGAAAGCTCCTACGAGCAGTACTTC.